The next 7 T cell receptor beta chains were all read from a single sample in a study of type 1 and type 2 diabetes patients. Amplification started from genomic DNA. The TCR beta CDR3 region was amplified using 30 forward and 13 reverse primers. TCRdb reanalysed the multiplex PCR reads using MiXCR and keeps one entry per CDR3 protein. The sample lists fewer than 350,000 distinct CDR3 sequences, around 50% occurring once. Input material: peripheral blood mononuclear cells (PBMCs). These receptors were obtained from a man aged 18 to 29 with type 2 diabetes.

The DNA for the CDR3 is TGTGCCAGCAGGCGGGACAGAAATGAAAAACTGTTTTTT. It yields the protein CASRRDRNEKLFF. The chain carries TRBV2 and TRBJ1-4; 7 bases are shared with TRBD1. Per the germline V gene, CDR1 is SNHLY and CDR2 is FYNNEI. The CDR3 runs to 13 residues. V lost 6 bases and J lost 5; bases outside the gene matches: 3.

Worth noting for this clonotype: The junction departs from the called germline gene at one end, perhaps through a read error. The chain links TRBV24-1 to TRBJ2-1; 7 positions match TRBD2. CDR3 length: 15 residues. CDR1 is KGHDR, CDR2 SFDVKD, per germline. DNA of the CDR3: TGTGTCACCAGTGATCCTACTAGCGCATACAATGAGCAGTTCTTC. This gives the protein CVTSDPTSAYNEQFF.

This clonotype was detected only a few times. The gene calls are TRBV7-3 and TRBJ2-1; D assignment may be TRBD1 or TRBD2 (5 bases each). Germline V gene data show CDR1 as SGHTA and CDR2 as FQGTGA. V lost 2 bases, J lost 3 bases, and 14 bases lay in between. This CDR3 is 16 amino acids long. The CDR3 is CASSLGTGPLYNEQFF. The CDR3 coding sequence is TGTGCCAGCAGCTTAGGGACGGGGCCCCTCTACAATGAGCAGTTCTTC. Full variable domain (remainder filled in from reference TRBV7-3 and TRBJ2-1): GAGVSQTPSNKVTEKGKYVELRCDPISGHTALYWYRQSLGQGPEFLIYFQGTGAADDSGLPNDRFFAVRPEGSVSTLKIQRTERGDSAVYLCASSLGTGPLYNEQFFGPGTRLTVL.

The V and J genes are TRBV9 and TRBJ1-6, with D unresolved. From germline, CDR1 is SGDLS and CDR2 YYNGEE. The length of the CDR3 is 15 residues. V was clipped by 0 bases and J by 7 bases, with 11 bases between them. DNA for the CDR3: TGTGCCAGCAGCGTAGGGCAGGCGGAGAATTCACCCCTCCACTTT. It is translated as CASSVGQAENSPLHF.

In its sample, this clonotype was seen once. The rearrangement joins TRBV30 to TRBJ2-7, with 8 bases fitting TRBD1. The length of the CDR3 is 14 residues. In germline, CDR1 is GTSNPN, CDR2 SVGIG (reference sequence). V lost 3 bases, J lost 4 bases, and 8 bases stayed unmatched. The CDR3 sequence is CAWRVAGGLYEQYF. The CDR3 bases are TGTGCCTGGAGGGTGGCAGGGGGCTTATACGAGCAGTACTTC.

The chain combines TRBV25-1 with TRBJ2-2; TRBD2 aligns across 8 bases. J gave up 0 bases and V 7 bases, and 7 bases lay outside the gene matches. Germline V gene lookup returns CDR1 MGHDK and CDR2 SYGVNS. The CDR3 has 16 residues. The CDR3 reads CASKPKAGANTGELFF. CDR3 nucleotide sequence: TGTGCCAGCAAACCAAAAGCGGGAGCGAACACCGGGGAGCTGTTTTTT. The full variable domain, rest sourced from reference TRBV25-1 and TRBJ2-2, is EADIYQTPRYLVIGTGKKITLECSQTMGHDKMYWYQQDPGMELHLIHYSYGVNSTEKGDLSSESTVSRIRTEHFPLTLESARPSHTSQYLCASKPKAGANTGELFFGEGSRLTVL.

The rearrangement joins TRBV7-3 to TRBJ2-3; 10 bases fit TRBD2. Trimming removed 2 bases from V and 1 base from J; junction bases left unmatched: 6. CDR1 is SGHTA and CDR2 is FQGTGA in the germline V gene. This CDR3 contains 17 residues. This chain's CDR3 is CASSLVDGLAGTDTQYF. Here the CDR3 DNA reads TGTGCCAGCAGCTTAGTCGATGGACTAGCGGGCACAGATACGCAGTATTTT.